These T cell receptor beta chains were read from a single sample in a study of T cell responses to AZD1222 COVID-19 vaccine. Assay: immunoSEQ multiplex PCR; the TCRdb copy retains only in-frame clones and omits some. The data hold around 160,000 clones, with about 92% observed a single time. The sequenced sample was peripheral blood, obtained on day 0 of AZD1222 vaccination. These receptors were collected from an adult in good health. Both conserved end residues are part of each CDR3. The D gene is left open where the match is weak. Size values are once, few and many counts, or a class for expanded clones, and some rows have none.

d_gene: TRBD2
v_gene: TRBV5-4
abundance: once
j_gene: TRBJ2-1
CDR3aa: CASRTSANNEQFF
CDR3nt: TGTGCCAGCCGGACTAGCGCTAACAATGAGCAGTTCTTC

d_gene: NA
v_gene: TRBV5-1
abundance: NA
j_gene: TRBJ2-2
CDR3aa: CASSLGGPRDGELFF
CDR3nt: TGCGCCAGCAGCTTGGGGGGACCCCGTGACGGGGAGCTGTTTTTT

d_gene: NA
v_gene: TRBV9
abundance: once
j_gene: TRBJ2-2
CDR3aa: CASSQEGTGELFF
CDR3nt: TGTGCCAGCAGCCAGGAGGGTACCGGGGAGCTGTTTTTT

d_gene: NA
v_gene: TRBV5-1
abundance: NA
j_gene: TRBJ1-6
CDR3aa: CASSAGTSTGPFNSPLHF
CDR3nt: TGCGCCAGCAGCGCAGGTACAAGTACTGGTCCCTTTAATTCACCCCTCCACTTT

d_gene: NA
v_gene: TRBV19
abundance: NA
j_gene: TRBJ1-4
CDR3aa: CASSIGIGDNEKLFF
CDR3nt: TGTGCCAGTAGTATAGGCATAGGGGATAATGAAAAACTGTTTTTT

d_gene: TRBD2
v_gene: TRBV3-1/TRBV3-2
abundance: NA
j_gene: TRBJ2-1
CDR3aa: CASSQAGGASSYNEQFF
CDR3nt: TGTGCCAGCAGCCAAGCGGGAGGGGCTAGCTCCTACAATGAGCAGTTCTTC

d_gene: NA
v_gene: TRBV6-5
abundance: NA
j_gene: TRBJ2-7
CDR3aa: CASSYSFGGYEQYF
CDR3nt: TGTGCCAGCAGTTACTCGTTCGGTGGCTACGAGCAGTACTTC

d_gene: NA
v_gene: TRBV6-2/TRBV6-3
abundance: once
j_gene: TRBJ1-6
CDR3aa: CASSSETANSPLHF
CDR3nt: TGTGCCAGCAGTTCCGAGACAGCCAATTCACCCCTCCACTTT

d_gene: NA
v_gene: TRBV9
abundance: NA
j_gene: TRBJ2-5
CDR3aa: CASSPRLARGETQYF
CDR3nt: TGTGCCAGCAGCCCACGCCTAGCGAGAGGGGAGACCCAGTACTTC

d_gene: NA
v_gene: TRBV27
abundance: NA
j_gene: TRBJ1-2
CDR3aa: CASSYGGSGYGYTF
CDR3nt: TGTGCCAGCAGTTACGGGGGGAGCGGATATGGCTACACCTTC

d_gene: NA
v_gene: TRBV5-8
abundance: NA
j_gene: TRBJ1-1
CDR3aa: CASSLSWGSEAFF
CDR3nt: TGTGCCAGCAGCTTGAGTTGGGGTTCTGAAGCTTTCTTT

d_gene: NA
v_gene: TRBV11-2
abundance: NA
j_gene: TRBJ1-6
CDR3aa: CASSLDRDKAHGRNSPLHF
CDR3nt: TGTGCCAGCAGCTTAGATAGAGACAAGGCCCACGGTCGGAATTCACCCCTCCACTTT

d_gene: NA
v_gene: TRBV19
abundance: NA
j_gene: TRBJ1-5
CDR3aa: CASSIGGNQPQHF
CDR3nt: TGTGCCAGTAGTATTGGAGGGAATCAGCCCCAGCATTTT

d_gene: NA
v_gene: TRBV6-5
abundance: once
j_gene: TRBJ1-5
CDR3aa: CASTPGTAGWSQHF
CDR3nt: TGTGCCAGCACCCCCGGGACGGCGGGGTGGTCCCAGCATTTT

d_gene: NA
v_gene: TRBV5-4
abundance: NA
j_gene: TRBJ1-1
CDR3aa: CASSAGPPFMNTEAFF
CDR3nt: TGTGCCAGCAGCGCGGGTCCTCCCTTTATGAACACTGAAGCTTTCTTT

d_gene: TRBD1
v_gene: TRBV18
abundance: once
j_gene: TRBJ1-1
CDR3aa: CASSPLGTGRTEAFF
CDR3nt: TGTGCCAGCTCACCCTTGGGGACAGGGCGGACTGAAGCTTTCTTT

d_gene: TRBD1
v_gene: TRBV19
abundance: NA
j_gene: TRBJ1-2
CDR3aa: CASNSRGNRGLSYGYTF
CDR3nt: TGTGCCAGTAACTCTCGGGGGAACAGGGGGCTGAGCTATGGCTACACCTTC

d_gene: NA
v_gene: TRBV20-1
abundance: NA
j_gene: TRBJ1-1
CDR3aa: CSASHQVKAFF
CDR3nt: TGCAGTGCTAGTCACCAGGTTAAAGCTTTCTTT

d_gene: NA
v_gene: TRBV19
abundance: NA
j_gene: TRBJ1-1
CDR3aa: CAPLGWGNTEAFF
CDR3nt: TGTGCCCCGCTCGGGTGGGGTAACACTGAAGCTTTCTTT

d_gene: TRBD2
v_gene: TRBV14
abundance: NA
j_gene: TRBJ2-7
CDR3aa: CASSTSALLYEQYF
CDR3nt: TGTGCCAGCAGTACTAGCGCCTTACTCTACGAGCAGTACTTC

d_gene: NA
v_gene: TRBV20-1
abundance: NA
j_gene: TRBJ1-2
CDR3aa: CSASETGEYGYTF
CDR3nt: TGCAGTGCTAGTGAGACGGGGGAGTATGGCTACACCTTC

d_gene: NA
v_gene: TRBV29-1
abundance: NA
j_gene: TRBJ1-1
CDR3aa: CSVNGRGEAFF
CDR3nt: TGCAGCGTTAACGGTAGGGGAGAAGCTTTCTTT

d_gene: TRBD1
v_gene: TRBV18
abundance: NA
j_gene: TRBJ1-4
CDR3aa: CASSPWDSEKLFF
CDR3nt: TGTGCCAGCTCACCATGGGACAGTGAAAAACTGTTTTTT

d_gene: NA
v_gene: TRBV9
abundance: NA
j_gene: TRBJ2-2
CDR3aa: CASSGGAGGELFF
CDR3nt: TGTGCCAGCAGCGGGGGAGCTGGCGGGGAGCTGTTTTTT

d_gene: NA
v_gene: TRBV24-1
abundance: NA
j_gene: TRBJ2-2
CDR3aa: CATSVRTVDPLGTGELFF
CDR3nt: TGTGCCACCAGTGTTCGGACTGTGGATCCTTTGGGCACCGGGGAGCTGTTTTTT

d_gene: TRBD1
v_gene: TRBV29-1
abundance: once
j_gene: TRBJ1-2
CDR3aa: CSVADREVRGYGYTF
CDR3nt: TGCAGCGTTGCGGACAGGGAAGTCAGGGGCTATGGCTACACCTTC

d_gene: NA
v_gene: TRBV19
abundance: NA
j_gene: TRBJ2-1
CDR3aa: CASRPRGAYNEQFF
CDR3nt: TGTGCCAGTAGGCCGAGAGGGGCTTACAATGAGCAGTTCTTC

d_gene: NA
v_gene: TRBV5-4
abundance: NA
j_gene: TRBJ1-1
CDR3aa: CASSLFNGQNTEAFF
CDR3nt: TGTGCCAGCAGCTTGTTTAACGGACAGAACACTGAAGCTTTCTTT

d_gene: NA
v_gene: TRBV2
abundance: NA
j_gene: TRBJ2-1
CDR3aa: CASISPRTRSYNEQFF
CDR3nt: TGTGCCAGCATTTCCCCTAGGACAAGATCCTACAATGAGCAGTTCTTC

d_gene: TRBD2
v_gene: TRBV7-2
abundance: NA
j_gene: TRBJ2-1
CDR3aa: CASSFAGRGAYNEQFF
CDR3nt: TGTGCCAGCAGTTTCGCCGGGCGGGGGGCGTACAATGAGCAGTTCTTC

d_gene: TRBD1
v_gene: TRBV4-2
abundance: NA
j_gene: TRBJ1-2
CDR3aa: CASSPSGTGNYGYTF
CDR3nt: TGTGCCAGCAGCCCCTCCGGGACAGGGAACTATGGCTACACCTTC

d_gene: NA
v_gene: TRBV6-5
abundance: NA
j_gene: TRBJ1-2
CDR3aa: CASSPGAGYTF
CDR3nt: TGTGCCAGCAGCCCAGGGGCTGGCTACACCTTC

d_gene: TRBD2
v_gene: TRBV9
abundance: NA
j_gene: TRBJ2-3
CDR3aa: CASSVIAGRVADTQYF
CDR3nt: TGTGCCAGCAGCGTAATAGCGGGAAGGGTCGCAGATACGCAGTATTTT

d_gene: NA
v_gene: TRBV7-8
abundance: NA
j_gene: TRBJ1-6
CDR3aa: CASSITAGPNSPLHF
CDR3nt: TGTGCCAGCAGCATAACCGCCGGACCGAATTCACCCCTCCACTTT

d_gene: NA
v_gene: TRBV10-3
abundance: NA
j_gene: TRBJ2-7
CDR3aa: CAISGRLNEQYF
CDR3nt: TGTGCCATCTCCGGCAGGCTTAACGAGCAGTACTTC

d_gene: NA
v_gene: TRBV25-1
abundance: once
j_gene: TRBJ1-2
CDR3aa: CASSESDRKWFYGYTF
CDR3nt: TGTGCCAGCAGTGAATCTGATAGAAAGTGGTTCTATGGCTACACCTTC

d_gene: NA
v_gene: TRBV7-2
abundance: NA
j_gene: TRBJ1-1
CDR3aa: CASSLAPGRRNTEAFF
CDR3nt: TGTGCCAGCAGCTTAGCTCCGGGACGGAGGAACACTGAAGCTTTCTTT

d_gene: TRBD2
v_gene: TRBV10-3
abundance: NA
j_gene: TRBJ2-4
CDR3aa: CAISGTSGTAKNIQYF
CDR3nt: TGTGCCATCAGTGGGACTAGCGGAACAGCCAAAAACATTCAGTACTTC

d_gene: NA
v_gene: TRBV3-1/TRBV3-2
abundance: few
j_gene: TRBJ1-5
CDR3aa: CASSHQGVQPQHF
CDR3nt: TGTGCCAGCAGCCACCAGGGAGTCCAGCCCCAGCATTTT

d_gene: NA
v_gene: TRBV27
abundance: NA
j_gene: TRBJ2-7
CDR3aa: CASSSGDSYEQYF
CDR3nt: TGTGCCAGCAGTTCGGGGGACTCCTACGAGCAGTACTTC

d_gene: NA
v_gene: TRBV7-8
abundance: NA
j_gene: TRBJ2-3
CDR3aa: CASSSTPGPSRDTQYF
CDR3nt: TGTGCCAGCAGCTCTACACCGGGACCCTCGCGAGATACGCAGTATTTT

d_gene: TRBD1
v_gene: TRBV7-9
abundance: NA
j_gene: TRBJ2-5
CDR3aa: CASSLRDRGLIDTQYF
CDR3nt: TGTGCCAGCAGCTTAAGGGACAGGGGGCTGATTGATACCCAGTACTTC

d_gene: NA
v_gene: TRBV3-1/TRBV3-2
abundance: NA
j_gene: TRBJ1-1
CDR3aa: CASSPRWGNTEAFF
CDR3nt: TGTGCCAGCAGCCCACGATGGGGGAACACTGAAGCTTTCTTT

d_gene: TRBD1
v_gene: TRBV2
abundance: NA
j_gene: TRBJ2-2
CDR3aa: CASDRDRVITAGELFF
CDR3nt: TGTGCCAGTGACCGGGACAGGGTAATTACGGCCGGGGAGCTGTTTTTT

d_gene: NA
v_gene: TRBV28
abundance: NA
j_gene: TRBJ1-2
CDR3aa: CASSSDRIYGYTF
CDR3nt: TGTGCCAGCAGCTCTGACAGGATCTATGGCTACACCTTC

d_gene: TRBD2
v_gene: TRBV5-1
abundance: NA
j_gene: TRBJ2-1
CDR3aa: CASSLDLGLAGVGYNEQFF
CDR3nt: TGCGCCAGCAGCTTGGACCTGGGACTAGCGGGAGTCGGGTACAATGAGCAGTTCTTC

d_gene: TRBD2
v_gene: TRBV2
abundance: NA
j_gene: TRBJ2-1
CDR3aa: CASSETGGNNEQFF
CDR3nt: TGTGCCAGCAGTGAAACGGGGGGGAACAATGAGCAGTTCTTC

d_gene: NA
v_gene: TRBV28
abundance: NA
j_gene: TRBJ1-1
CDR3aa: CASSPTPNTEAFF
CDR3nt: TGTGCCAGCAGCCCTACACCGAACACTGAAGCTTTCTTT

d_gene: NA
v_gene: TRBV7-9
abundance: NA
j_gene: TRBJ1-1
CDR3aa: CASSLAGGRVTEAFF
CDR3nt: TGTGCCAGCAGCTTAGCCGGAGGTCGGGTCACTGAAGCTTTCTTT

d_gene: NA
v_gene: TRBV24-1
abundance: NA
j_gene: TRBJ1-5
CDR3aa: CATSDLRRGAQGNQPQHF
CDR3nt: TGTGCCACCAGTGATTTGCGCCGGGGGGCCCAGGGCAATCAGCCCCAGCATTTT

d_gene: TRBD1
v_gene: TRBV5-1
abundance: NA
j_gene: TRBJ1-6
CDR3aa: CASRQGQGANSPLHF
CDR3nt: TGCGCCAGCAGACAGGGACAGGGGGCGAACTCACCCCTCCACTTT

d_gene: NA
v_gene: TRBV2
abundance: NA
j_gene: TRBJ1-5
CDR3aa: CASSADQGGSQPQHF
CDR3nt: TGTGCCAGCAGTGCAGACCAGGGAGGAAGTCAGCCCCAGCATTTT

d_gene: TRBD1
v_gene: TRBV27
abundance: NA
j_gene: TRBJ2-7
CDR3aa: CASTRTGVTYEQYF
CDR3nt: TGTGCCAGCACCAGGACAGGGGTGACCTACGAGCAGTACTTC

d_gene: TRBD1
v_gene: TRBV7-2
abundance: few
j_gene: TRBJ1-4
CDR3aa: CASSSPGGDNEKLFF
CDR3nt: TGTGCCAGCAGCTCACCAGGGGGGGATAATGAAAAACTGTTTTTT